This passage covers 9 T cell receptor beta chains from one sample sequenced in a study of T-cell reconstitution after alpha-beta-depleted transplantation in children. Using unique molecular identifiers, the investigators prepared the TCRbeta library. TCRdb reanalysed the PCR reads using MiXCR and keeps one entry per CDR3 protein. The data hold fewer than 20,000 distinct CDR3 sequences, with roughly 7.1% observed a single time. The input for sequencing was PBMCs, mostly from graft donor cells, taken 60 days after TCRalphabeta/CD19-depleted stem cell transplant. The receptors were gathered from a boy under two years old who had a stem cell transplant for Wiskott-Aldrich syndrome, so the T cells may come from the graft donor.

There are many counts of this clonotype. This chain joins TRBV20-1 and TRBJ1-1; D gene uncertain. With 6 bases removed from V and 6 bases from J, the gap between germline ends came to 11 bases. This CDR3 has 11 amino acids. Germline lookup yields CDR1 DFQATT and CDR2 SNEGSKA (reference sequence). CDR3 bases: TGCAGTGCACATTCCGGACCTGAAGCTTTCTTT. It specifies CSAHSGPEAFF.

The rearrangement links TRBV2 to TRBJ1-2; D ambiguous. The CDR3 length is 12 residues. V was cut by 6 bases and J by 8 bases, with 13 bases left in between. Germline V lookup: CDR1 SNHLY, CDR2 FYNNEI. The CDR3 reads CASSYYLEGYTF. CDR3 DNA sequence: TGTGCCAGCAGCTACTACCTCGAGGGCTACACCTTC.

This clonotype is labeled as medium-sized. The chain couples TRBV4-1 to TRBJ1-1; TRBD1 agrees at 9 bases. The CDR3 totals 14 residues. CDR1 MGHRA and CDR2 YSYEKL come from the germline V gene. Losses at the gene ends were 4 bases for V and 1 base for J; bases not matched to a gene: 1. DNA for the CDR3: TGCGCCAGCAGCCCACAGGGGGCGAACACTGAAGCTTTCTTT. Protein product: CASSPQGANTEAFF.

The sample holds many counts of this clonotype. The rearrangement links TRBV5-1 to TRBJ2-1, with 7 bases fitting TRBD2. This CDR3 spans 15 amino acids. The germline gives CDR1 SGHRS, CDR2 YFSETQ. The junction had 3 bases not matched to a gene; V was cut back by 0 bases and J by 3 bases. The CDR3 protein is CASSLELAFYNEQFF. For the CDR3, the DNA is TGCGCCAGCAGCTTGGAACTAGCGTTCTACAATGAGCAGTTCTTC. The whole variable domain, remainder taken from reference TRBV5-1 and TRBJ2-1, is KAGVTQTPRYLIKTRGQQVTLSCSPISGHRSVSWYQQTPGQGLQFLFEYFSETQRNKGNFPGRFSGRQFSNSRSEMNVSTLELGDSALYLCASSLELAFYNEQFFGPGTRLTVL.

This clonotype came up a few times. An end of the junction does not agree with germline; a read error may underlie this. This sequence joins TRBV24-1 and TRBJ2-5, with TRBD2 identical over 11 bases. CDR1 and CDR2 from the germline V gene are KGHDR and SFDVKD. This CDR3 spans 18 amino acids. The CDR3 protein is CVTSTRLAGKSVRETQYF. DNA for the CDR3: TGTGTCACCAGCACAAGACTAGCGGGAAAGTCGGTCAGAGAGACCCAGTACTTC.

There are many counts of this clonotype. This chain connects TRBV28 to TRBJ2-1, with D possibly being TRBD2 (6 bases). Germline CDR1 MDHEN, CDR2 SYDVKM. The CDR3 is 16 amino acids. The V end lost 7 bases, the J end lost 1 base, and 17 bases lay between the germline ends. The CDR3 DNA sequence: TGTGCCAGCACCCTAAGCGGGTTAGGGTCCTACAATGAGCAGTTCTTC. As protein: CASTLSGLGSYNEQFF.

This clonotype was found many times. The chain is built from TRBV10-2 and TRBJ2-1; D is unclear. V was cut by 5 bases and J by 6 bases, with 23 bases left in between. Germline V gene data show CDR1 as WSHSY and CDR2 as SAAADI. The CDR3 is 17 residues long. The CDR3 region is CASSPRGEASRRNEQFF. CDR3 nucleotide sequence: TGCGCCAGCAGTCCCCGCGGAGAAGCCTCACGGCGCAATGAGCAGTTCTTC.

This clonotype is medium-sized by share. The chain uses TRBV7-9 and TRBJ1-2, with 7 positions matching TRBD1. From germline, CDR1 is SEHNR and CDR2 FQNEAQ (reference sequence). The CDR3 is made up of 13 amino acids. Trimming cost V 5 bases and J 8 bases; bases outside gene matches: 8. The DNA of the CDR3 is TGTGCCAGCAGCCCAGGGGGACGCGAGGGCTACACCTTC. Translation: CASSPGGREGYTF.

This clonotype has a handful of counts. The chain joins TRBV18 to TRBJ2-5, with TRBD2 identical over 8 bases. This CDR3 spans 16 amino acids. After removal of 1 base from V and 5 bases from J, the junction contained 9 bases not matched to a gene. Germline CDR1 is KGHSH and CDR2 is LQKENI. The CDR3 sequence is CASSPQVAGGGETQYF. The DNA of the CDR3 is TGTGCCAGCTCACCACAGGTCGCGGGAGGTGGTGAGACCCAGTACTTC. Full variable domain (remainder filled in from reference TRBV18 and TRBJ2-5): NAGVMQNPRHLVRRRGQEARLRCSPMKGHSHVYWYRQLPEEGLKFMVYLQKENIIDESGMPKERFSAEFPKEGPSILRIQQVVRGDSAAYFCASSPQVAGGGETQYFGPGTRLLVL.